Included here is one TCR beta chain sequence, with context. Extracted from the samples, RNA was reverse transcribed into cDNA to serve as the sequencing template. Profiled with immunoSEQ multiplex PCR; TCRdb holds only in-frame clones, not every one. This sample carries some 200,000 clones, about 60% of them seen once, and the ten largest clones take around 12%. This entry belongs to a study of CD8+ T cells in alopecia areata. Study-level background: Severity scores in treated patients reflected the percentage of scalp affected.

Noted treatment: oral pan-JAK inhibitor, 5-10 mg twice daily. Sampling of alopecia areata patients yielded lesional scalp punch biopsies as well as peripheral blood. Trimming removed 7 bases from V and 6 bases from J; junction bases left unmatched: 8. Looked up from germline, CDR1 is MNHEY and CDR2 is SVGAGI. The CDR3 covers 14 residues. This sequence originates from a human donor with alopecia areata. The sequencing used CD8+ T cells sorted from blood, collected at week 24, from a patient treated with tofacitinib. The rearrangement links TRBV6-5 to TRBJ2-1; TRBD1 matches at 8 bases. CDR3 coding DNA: TGTGCCAGCACTCCCCAGGGGGCGGTCAATGAGCAGTTCTTC. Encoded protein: CASTPQGAVNEQFF.